This entry is about one T cell receptor beta chain. Its antigen is currently unknown. Primers: 60 Vbeta forward and 13 Jbeta reverse. Clones were read by immunoSEQ multiplex PCR, and TCRdb kept only the in-frame ones, dropping some. The table records around 110,000 clones, around 80% of them present only once. The CDR3 totals 13 residues. V was clipped by 1 base and J by 9 bases, with 10 bases between them. CDR1 LNHDA and CDR2 SQIVND come from the germline V gene (reference sequence). This sample was taken from a study of cytomegalovirus exposure and HLA in healthy donors. Whole-study results and caveats: Analyzed later, association rates of TCRs varied across HLA loci, with DRB1 most and HLA-C fewest. Researchers reportedly found TCR beta sequences accurately predicted most subjects' HLA-A and HLA-B alleles.

Sequenced sample: PBMCs. The clonotype comes from a woman younger than 30 in good health and CMV-seropositive. The V call is TRBV19, the J call TRBJ1-3; no reliable D call. The CDR3, as DNA: TGTGCCAGTAGTATAGGAGGGTCGGGCACCATATATTTT. Translating gives CASSIGGSGTIYF. Full variable domain (remainder filled in from reference TRBV19 and TRBJ1-3): DGGITQSPKYLFRKEGQNVTLSCEQNLNHDAMYWYRQDPGQGLRLIYYSQIVNDFQKGDIAEGYSVSREKKESFPLTVTSAQKNPTAFYLCASSIGGSGTIYFGEGSWLTVV.